The sequence of this T cell receptor (beta chain) was determined in a study of Ad26.COV2.S vaccination and SARS-CoV-2 variants. CDR3 length: 13 residues. Germline V gives CDR1 SGHRS, CDR2 YFSETQ. Trimming stripped 4 bases from V and 4 bases from J, with 11 bases between. Specified treatment: roughly 19 received Ad26.COV2.S at low or high dose, single or two shots; several received placebo; per-sample allocation not given. Specimen acquisition occurred on day 63 following the initial vaccine or placebo injection. Recruitment in Boston yielded a donor of adult age, 18-55 years. General observations from the study: Analyses of TCR breadth and depth may have underestimated total T cell responses. People who got the vaccine had more spike-specific TCR breadth than people who got placebo.

As concerns this clone: Antigen unknown.

Clones were sequenced by immunoSEQ multiplex PCR, and TCRdb holds only the in-frame ones, with some missing. The sample contains 300,000 to 350,000 clones, about 88% of which appear only once. Here the sequenced sample was peripheral blood, taken in a trial of Ad26.COV2.S vaccine versus placebo. The gene calls are TRBV5-1 and TRBJ1-1; tentatively, D is TRBD1 (6 bases). The source is a person aged 18 to 65 who received the Ad26.COV2.S COVID-19 vaccine or a placebo. The CDR3 reads CASSQDRLTEAFF. In nucleotides, the CDR3 is TGCGCCAGCAGCCAAGACAGGCTCACTGAAGCTTTCTTT. Together with reference TRBV5-1 and TRBJ1-1, the CDR3 gives the full variable domain: KAGVTQTPRYLIKTRGQQVTLSCSPISGHRSVSWYQQTPGQGLQFLFEYFSETQRNKGNFPGRFSGRQFSNSRSEMNVSTLELGDSALYLCASSQDRLTEAFFGQGTRLTVV.